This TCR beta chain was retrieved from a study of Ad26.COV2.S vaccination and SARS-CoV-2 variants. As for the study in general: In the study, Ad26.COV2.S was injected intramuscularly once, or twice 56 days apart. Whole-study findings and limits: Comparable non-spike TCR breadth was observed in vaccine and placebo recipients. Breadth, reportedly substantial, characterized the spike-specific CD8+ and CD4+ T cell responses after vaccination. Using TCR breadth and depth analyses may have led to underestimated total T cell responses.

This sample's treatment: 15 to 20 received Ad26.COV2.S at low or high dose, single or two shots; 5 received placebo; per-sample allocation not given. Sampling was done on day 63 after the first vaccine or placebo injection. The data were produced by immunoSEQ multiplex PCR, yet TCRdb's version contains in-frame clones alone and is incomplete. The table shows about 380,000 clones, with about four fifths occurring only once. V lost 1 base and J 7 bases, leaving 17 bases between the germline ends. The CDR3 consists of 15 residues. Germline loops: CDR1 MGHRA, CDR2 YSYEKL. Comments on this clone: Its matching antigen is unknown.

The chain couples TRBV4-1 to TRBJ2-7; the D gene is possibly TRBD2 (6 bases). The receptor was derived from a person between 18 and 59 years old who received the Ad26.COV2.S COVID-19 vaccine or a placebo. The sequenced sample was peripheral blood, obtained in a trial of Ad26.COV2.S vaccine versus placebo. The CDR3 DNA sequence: TGCGCCAGCAGCCAAGTGACGGGACTCCGACGGGAGCAGTACTTC. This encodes CASSQVTGLRREQYF.